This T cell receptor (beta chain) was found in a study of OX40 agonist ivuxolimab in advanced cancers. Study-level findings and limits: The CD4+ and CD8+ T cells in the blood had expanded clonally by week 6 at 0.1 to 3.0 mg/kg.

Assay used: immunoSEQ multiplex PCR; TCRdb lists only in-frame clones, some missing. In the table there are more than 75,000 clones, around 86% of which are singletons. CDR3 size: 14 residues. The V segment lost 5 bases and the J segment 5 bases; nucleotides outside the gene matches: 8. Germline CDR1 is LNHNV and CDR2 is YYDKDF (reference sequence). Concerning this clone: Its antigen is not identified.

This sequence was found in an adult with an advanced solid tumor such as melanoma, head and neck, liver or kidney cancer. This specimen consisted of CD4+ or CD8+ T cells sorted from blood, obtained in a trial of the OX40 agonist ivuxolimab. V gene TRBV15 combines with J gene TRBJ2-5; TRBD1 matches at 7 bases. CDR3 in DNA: TGTGCCACCAGCTCAAGACAGGGTCAGGAGACCCAGTACTTC. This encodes CATSSRQGQETQYF.